Described below is a single T cell receptor beta chain sequence and its context. This specimen belongs to a study of T cells in Graves' hyperthyroidism and ophthalmopathy. CDR3 length: 17 residues. V shed 5 bases, J shed 2 bases, and the junction held 14 bases outside the gene matches. CDR1 and CDR2 (germline): SGHVS, FQNEAQ. RNA transcripts gave rise to amplified TCR beta CDR3 regions. HTBI primers were the set used in a first-round RT-PCR of the TCR CDR3. TCRdb processed the multiplex PCR reads anew with MiXCR; each CDR3 protein has one entry. The sample carries roughly 840,000 distinct CDR3 sequences, 35% to 40% recorded once.

Source material: blood. The rearrangement links TRBV7-8 to TRBJ2-5; 7 nucleotides line up with TRBD2. The receptor's source is a man aged 18 to 29 with Graves' hyperthyroidism. CDR3 bases: TGTGCCAGCAGCCCACGTACGCCGGGACTACTGCAAGAGACCCAGTACTTC. As protein: CASSPRTPGLLQETQYF.